The clone carrying this T cell receptor (beta chain) has ten or more counts. As yet, its antigen is unknown. One end of the junction varies from germline; a read error may be responsible. Libraries were prepared by immunoSEQ multiplex PCR; TCRdb keeps only in-frame clonotypes and omits some of them. The repertoire holds about 81,000 clones, with roughly 84% as singletons. This specimen belongs to a study of identifying expanded T cells in peripheral blood. The CDR3 is 16 amino acids. Per the germline V gene, CDR1 is MNHNS and CDR2 is SASEGT. Overall study findings and caveats: Approximately two-week clone count variance significantly increased as total template count grew. Over approximately two and four weeks, about 15 and 18 clones changed, versus roughly 1.2 between replicates.

No infections or other immune events were documented during collection. The specimen was blood. The rearrangement links TRBV6-1 to TRBJ2-1, with 8 bases fitting TRBD2. This sequence originates from a person aged 18-69 years in good health. In DNA, the CDR3 is TGTGCCAGCAGAGAAGGACTAGCCCCCTCATACAATGAGCAGTTCTTC. Its translation: CASREGLAPSYNEQFF.